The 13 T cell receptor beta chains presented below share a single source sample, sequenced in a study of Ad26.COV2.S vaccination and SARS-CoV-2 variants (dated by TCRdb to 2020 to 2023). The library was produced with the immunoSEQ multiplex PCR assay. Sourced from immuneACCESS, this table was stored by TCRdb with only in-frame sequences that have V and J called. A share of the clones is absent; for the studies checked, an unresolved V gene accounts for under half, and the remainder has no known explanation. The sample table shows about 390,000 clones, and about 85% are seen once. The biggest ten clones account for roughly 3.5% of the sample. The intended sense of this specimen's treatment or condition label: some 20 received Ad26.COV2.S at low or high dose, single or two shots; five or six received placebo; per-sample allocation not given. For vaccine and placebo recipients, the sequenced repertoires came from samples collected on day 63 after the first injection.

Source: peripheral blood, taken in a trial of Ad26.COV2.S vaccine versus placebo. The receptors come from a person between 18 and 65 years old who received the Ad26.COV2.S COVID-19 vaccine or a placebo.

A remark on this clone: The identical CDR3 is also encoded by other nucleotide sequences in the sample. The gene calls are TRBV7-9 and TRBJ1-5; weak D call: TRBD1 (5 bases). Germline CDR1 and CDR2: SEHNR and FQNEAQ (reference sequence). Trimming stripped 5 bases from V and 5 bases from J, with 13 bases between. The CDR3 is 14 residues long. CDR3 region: CASSPTGGDQPQHF. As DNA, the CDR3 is TGTGCCAGCAGCCCAACGGGGGGGGATCAGCCCCAGCATTTT.

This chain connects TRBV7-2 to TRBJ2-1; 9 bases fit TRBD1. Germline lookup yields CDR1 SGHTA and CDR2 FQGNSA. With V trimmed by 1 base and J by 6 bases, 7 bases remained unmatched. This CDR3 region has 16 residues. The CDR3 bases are TGTGCCAGCAGCTTAGAAGGGACAGGGACGAGCAATGAGCAGTTCTTC. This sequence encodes CASSLEGTGTSNEQFF.

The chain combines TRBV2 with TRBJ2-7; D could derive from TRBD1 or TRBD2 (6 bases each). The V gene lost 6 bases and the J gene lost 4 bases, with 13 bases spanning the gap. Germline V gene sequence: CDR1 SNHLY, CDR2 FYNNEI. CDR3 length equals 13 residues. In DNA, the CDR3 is TGTGCCAGCAGCAAGGGGGGTTCTTACGAGCAGTACTTC. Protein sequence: CASSKGGSYEQYF.

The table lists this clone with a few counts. CDR3 protein: CASSHRIRGSNYGYTF. In DNA form, the CDR3 reads TGCGCCAGCAGCCATCGGATACGGGGGTCCAACTATGGCTACACCTTC. The chain employs TRBV5-1 and TRBJ1-2; D is possibly TRBD1 (5 bases). The CDR3 is 16 amino acids. V was shortened by 4 bases and J by 2 bases, with 18 bases between the two germline ends. Germline-derived CDR1 and CDR2 are SGHRS and YFSETQ.

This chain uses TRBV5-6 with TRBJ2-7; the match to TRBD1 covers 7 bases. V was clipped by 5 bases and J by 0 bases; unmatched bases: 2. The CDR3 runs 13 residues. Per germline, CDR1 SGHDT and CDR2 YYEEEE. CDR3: CASSPGGSYEQYF. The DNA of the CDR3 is TGTGCCAGCAGTCCAGGGGGCTCCTACGAGCAGTACTTC. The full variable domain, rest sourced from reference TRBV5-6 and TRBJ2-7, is DAGVTQSPTHLIKTRGQQVTLRCSPKSGHDTVSWYQQALGQGPQFIFQYYEEEERQRGNFPDRFSGHQFPNYSSELNVNALLLGDSALYLCASSPGGSYEQYFGPGTRLTVT.

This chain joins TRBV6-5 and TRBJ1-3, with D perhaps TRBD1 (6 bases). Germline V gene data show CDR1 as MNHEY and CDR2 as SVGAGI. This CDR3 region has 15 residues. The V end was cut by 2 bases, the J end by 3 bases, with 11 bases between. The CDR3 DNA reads TGTGCCAGCAGTTACGGGGGGGCGGGTGGAAACACCATATATTTT. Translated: CASSYGGAGGNTIYF.

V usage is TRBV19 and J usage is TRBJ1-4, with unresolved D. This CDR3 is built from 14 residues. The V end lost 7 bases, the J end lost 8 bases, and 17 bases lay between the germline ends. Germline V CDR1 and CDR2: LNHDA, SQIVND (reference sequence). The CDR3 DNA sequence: TGTGCCAGTAACGGGAGGAGTTATCGAGAAAAACTGTTTTTT. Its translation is CASNGRSYREKLFF.

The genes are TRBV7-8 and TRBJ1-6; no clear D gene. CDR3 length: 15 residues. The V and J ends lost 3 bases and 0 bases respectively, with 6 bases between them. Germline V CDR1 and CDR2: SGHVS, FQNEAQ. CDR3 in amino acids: CASSLLGSYNSPLHF. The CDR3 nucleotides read TGTGCCAGCAGCTTGCTGGGCTCCTATAATTCACCCCTCCACTTT. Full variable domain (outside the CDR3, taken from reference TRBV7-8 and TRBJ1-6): GAGVSQSPRYKVAKRGQDVALRCDPISGHVSLFWYQQALGQGPEFLTYFQNEAQLDKSGLPSDRFFAERPEGSVSTLKIQRTQQEDSAVYLCASSLLGSYNSPLHFGNGTRLTVT.

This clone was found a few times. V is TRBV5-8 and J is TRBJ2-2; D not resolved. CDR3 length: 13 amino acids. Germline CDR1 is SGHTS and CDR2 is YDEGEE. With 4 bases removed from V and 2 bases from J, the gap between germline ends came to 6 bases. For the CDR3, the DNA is TGTGCCAGCAGCCCGGCTAACACCGGGGAGCTGTTTTTT. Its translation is CASSPANTGELFF.

Here the CDR3 DNA reads TGTGCCAGCAGCGTAGATCCGGGCGCTAATGAAAAACTGTTTTTT. Residues: CASSVDPGANEKLFF. The chain joins TRBV9 to TRBJ1-4; D uncertain. In germline, CDR1 is SGDLS, CDR2 YYNGEE. CDR3 size: 15 residues. Trimming removed 0 bases at V and 3 bases at J, with 9 bases between.

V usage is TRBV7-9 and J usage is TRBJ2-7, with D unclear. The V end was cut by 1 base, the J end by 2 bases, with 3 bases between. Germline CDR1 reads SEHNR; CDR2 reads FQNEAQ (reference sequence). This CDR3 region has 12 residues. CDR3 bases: TGTGCCAGCAGCTTAGTTCCCTACGAGCAGTACTTC. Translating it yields CASSLVPYEQYF.

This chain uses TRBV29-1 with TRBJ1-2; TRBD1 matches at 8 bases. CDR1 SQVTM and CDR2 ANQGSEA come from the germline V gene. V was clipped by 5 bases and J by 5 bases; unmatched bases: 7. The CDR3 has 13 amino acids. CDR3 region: CSVKGQGRYGYTF. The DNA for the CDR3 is TGCAGCGTTAAAGGACAGGGTCGGTATGGCTACACCTTC.

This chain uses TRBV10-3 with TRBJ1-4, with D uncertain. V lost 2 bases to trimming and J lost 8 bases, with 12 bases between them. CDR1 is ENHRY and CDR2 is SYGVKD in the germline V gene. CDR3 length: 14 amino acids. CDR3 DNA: TGTGCCATCAGTGAGGCGGGGTTGTTGGAAAAACTGTTTTTT. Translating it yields CAISEAGLLEKLFF.